This paragraph reports one T cell receptor beta chain. The target antigen is unknown. The data were taken from a study of early T cells in non-severe SARS-CoV-2 infection. Whole-study context: Bulk RNA taken from unsorted whole blood was sequenced, leaving chains unpaired.

After removal of 6 bases from V and 4 bases from J, the junction contained 15 bases not matched to a gene. The CDR3 totals 18 residues. CDR1 and CDR2 from the germline V gene are WNHNN and SYGVQD (reference sequence). Whole-study findings and limits: VDJdb matching skewed toward anti-spike CD8 responses, missing private and CD4 specificities.

The library protocol tagged individual cDNA molecules with unique molecular identifiers. TCRdb itself ran the 5' RACE reads through MiXCR, one entry per CDR3 protein. The sample holds about 110,000 distinct CDR3 sequences, around 10% seen once. The source material was whole blood. This receptor was obtained from an adult who was a healthcare worker with PCR-confirmed SARS-CoV-2 infection or an uninfected control (not recorded which). The gene calls are TRBV10-1 and TRBJ2-1, with 10 bases fitting TRBD1. The CDR3 here is CASSAGQGGNLMYNEQFF. The CDR3 bases are TGCGCCAGCAGCGCCGGACAGGGGGGAAACCTTATGTACAATGAGCAGTTCTTC.